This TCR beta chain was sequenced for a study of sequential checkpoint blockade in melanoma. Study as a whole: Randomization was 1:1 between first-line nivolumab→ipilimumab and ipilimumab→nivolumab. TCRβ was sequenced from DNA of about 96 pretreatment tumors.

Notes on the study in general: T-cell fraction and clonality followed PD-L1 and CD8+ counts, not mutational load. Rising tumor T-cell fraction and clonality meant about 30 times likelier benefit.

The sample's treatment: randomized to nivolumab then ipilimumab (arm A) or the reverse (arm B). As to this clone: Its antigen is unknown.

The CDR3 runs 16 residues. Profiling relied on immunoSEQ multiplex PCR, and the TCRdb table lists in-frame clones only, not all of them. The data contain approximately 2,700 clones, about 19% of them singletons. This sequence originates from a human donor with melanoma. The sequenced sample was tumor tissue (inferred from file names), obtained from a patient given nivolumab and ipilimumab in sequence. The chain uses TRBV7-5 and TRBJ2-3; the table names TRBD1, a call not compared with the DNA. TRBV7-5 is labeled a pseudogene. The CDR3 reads CASSARDRRSTDTQYF. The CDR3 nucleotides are TGTGCCAGCAGCGCAAGGGACAGGCGAAGCACAGATACGCAGTATTTT.